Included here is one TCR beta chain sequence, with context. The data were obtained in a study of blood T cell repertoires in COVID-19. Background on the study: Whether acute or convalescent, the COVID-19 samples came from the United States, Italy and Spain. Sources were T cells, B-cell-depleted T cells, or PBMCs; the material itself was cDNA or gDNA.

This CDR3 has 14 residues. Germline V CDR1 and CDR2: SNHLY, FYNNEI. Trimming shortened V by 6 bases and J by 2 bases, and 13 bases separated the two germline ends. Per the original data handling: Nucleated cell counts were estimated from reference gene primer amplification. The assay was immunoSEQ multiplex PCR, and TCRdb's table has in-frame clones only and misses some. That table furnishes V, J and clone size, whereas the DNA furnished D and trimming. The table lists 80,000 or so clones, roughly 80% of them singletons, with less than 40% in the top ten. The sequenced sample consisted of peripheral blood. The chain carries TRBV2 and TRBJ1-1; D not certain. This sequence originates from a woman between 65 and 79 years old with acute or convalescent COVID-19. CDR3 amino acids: CASRLEGGNTEAFF. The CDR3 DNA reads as TGTGCCAGCAGGCTTGAAGGAGGAAACACTGAAGCTTTCTTT.